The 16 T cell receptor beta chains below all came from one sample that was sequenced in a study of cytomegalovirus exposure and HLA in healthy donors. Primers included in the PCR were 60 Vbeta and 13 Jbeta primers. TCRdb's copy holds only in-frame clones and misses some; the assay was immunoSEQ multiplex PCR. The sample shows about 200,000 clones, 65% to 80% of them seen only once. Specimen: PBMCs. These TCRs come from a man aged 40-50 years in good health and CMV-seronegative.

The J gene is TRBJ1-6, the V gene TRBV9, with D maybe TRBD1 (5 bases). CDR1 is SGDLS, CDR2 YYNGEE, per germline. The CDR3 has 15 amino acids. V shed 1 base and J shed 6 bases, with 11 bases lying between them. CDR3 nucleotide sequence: TGTGCCAGCAGCGTATTGGAGGGGACTAATTCACCCCTCCACTTT. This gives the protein CASSVLEGTNSPLHF.

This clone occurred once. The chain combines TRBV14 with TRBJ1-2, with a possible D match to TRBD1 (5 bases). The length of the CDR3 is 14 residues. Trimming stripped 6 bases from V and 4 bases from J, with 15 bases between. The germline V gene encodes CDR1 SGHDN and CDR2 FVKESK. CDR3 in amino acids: CASSHGGAGYGYTF. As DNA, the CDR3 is TGTGCCAGCAGTCACGGAGGGGCTGGCTATGGCTACACCTTC.

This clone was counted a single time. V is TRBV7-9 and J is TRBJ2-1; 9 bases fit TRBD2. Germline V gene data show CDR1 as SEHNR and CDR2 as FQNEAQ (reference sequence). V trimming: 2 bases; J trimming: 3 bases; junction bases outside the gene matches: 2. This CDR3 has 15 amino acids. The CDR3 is CASSLIAGVYNEQFF. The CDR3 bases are TGTGCCAGCAGCTTAATAGCGGGAGTCTACAATGAGCAGTTCTTC. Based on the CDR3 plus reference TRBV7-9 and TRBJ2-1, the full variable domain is DTGVSQNPRHKITKRGQNVTFRCDPISEHNRLYWYRQTLGQGPEFLTYFQNEAQLEKSRLLSDRFSAERPKGSFSTLEIQRTEQGDSAMYLCASSLIAGVYNEQFFGPGTRLTVL.

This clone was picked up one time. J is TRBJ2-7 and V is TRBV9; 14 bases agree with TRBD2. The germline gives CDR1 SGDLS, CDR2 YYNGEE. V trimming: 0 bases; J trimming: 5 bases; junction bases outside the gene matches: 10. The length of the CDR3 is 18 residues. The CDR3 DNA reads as TGTGCCAGCAGCGTAGGAACCCCGGGGACTAGCGGGAGAAACGAGCAGTACTTC. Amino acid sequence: CASSVGTPGTSGRNEQYF.

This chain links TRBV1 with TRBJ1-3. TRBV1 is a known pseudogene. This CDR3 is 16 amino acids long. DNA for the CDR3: TGCACCAGCAGCCCGCGTCAGGACGGGGATGGAAACACCATATATTTT. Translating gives CTSSPRQDGDGNTIYF.

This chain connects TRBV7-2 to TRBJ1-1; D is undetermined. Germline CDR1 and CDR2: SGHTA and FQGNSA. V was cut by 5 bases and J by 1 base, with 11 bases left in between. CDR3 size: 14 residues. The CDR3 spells CASSMWASNTEAFF. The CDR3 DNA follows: TGTGCCAGCAGCATGTGGGCCTCGAACACTGAAGCTTTCTTT.

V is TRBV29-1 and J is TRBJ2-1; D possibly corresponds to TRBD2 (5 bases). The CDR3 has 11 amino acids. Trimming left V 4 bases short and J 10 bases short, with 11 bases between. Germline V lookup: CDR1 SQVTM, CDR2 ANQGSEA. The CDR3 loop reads CSVGGSEEQFF. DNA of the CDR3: TGCAGCGTTGGAGGGTCGGAGGAGCAGTTCTTC.

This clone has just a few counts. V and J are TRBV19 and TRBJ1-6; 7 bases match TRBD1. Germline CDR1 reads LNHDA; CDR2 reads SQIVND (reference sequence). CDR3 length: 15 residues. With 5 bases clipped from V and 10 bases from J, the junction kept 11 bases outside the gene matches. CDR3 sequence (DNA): TGTGCCAGTAGTGCCGGACAGGCTTCATACTCACCCCTCCACTTT. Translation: CASSAGQASYSPLHF.

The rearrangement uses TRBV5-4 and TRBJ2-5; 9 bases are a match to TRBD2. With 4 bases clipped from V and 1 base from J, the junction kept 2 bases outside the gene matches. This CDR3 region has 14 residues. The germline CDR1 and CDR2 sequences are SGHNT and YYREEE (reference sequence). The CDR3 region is CASSPGLAQETQYF. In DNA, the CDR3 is TGTGCCAGCAGCCCGGGACTAGCCCAAGAGACCCAGTACTTC. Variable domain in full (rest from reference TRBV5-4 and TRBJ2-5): ETGVTQSPTHLIKTRGQQVTLRCSSQSGHNTVSWYQQALGQGPQFIFQYYREEENGRGNFPPRFSGLQFPNYSSELNVNALELDDSALYLCASSPGLAQETQYFGPGTRLLVL.

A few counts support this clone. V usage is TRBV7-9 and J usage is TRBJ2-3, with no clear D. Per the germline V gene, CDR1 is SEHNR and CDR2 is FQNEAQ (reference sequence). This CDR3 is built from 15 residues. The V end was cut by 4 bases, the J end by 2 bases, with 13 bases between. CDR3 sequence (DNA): TGTGCCAGCAGCTCGGGTCCTCTCGACACAGATACGCAGTATTTT. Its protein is CASSSGPLDTDTQYF. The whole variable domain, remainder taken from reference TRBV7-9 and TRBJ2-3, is DTGVSQNPRHKITKRGQNVTFRCDPISEHNRLYWYRQTLGQGPEFLTYFQNEAQLEKSRLLSDRFSAERPKGSFSTLEIQRTEQGDSAMYLCASSSGPLDTDTQYFGPGTRLTVL.

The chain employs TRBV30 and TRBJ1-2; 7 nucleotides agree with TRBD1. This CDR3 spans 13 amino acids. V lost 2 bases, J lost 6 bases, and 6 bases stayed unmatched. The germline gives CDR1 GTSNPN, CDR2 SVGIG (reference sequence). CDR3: CAWSTTGTDGYTF. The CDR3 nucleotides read TGTGCCTGGAGTACGACCGGGACAGATGGCTACACCTTC.

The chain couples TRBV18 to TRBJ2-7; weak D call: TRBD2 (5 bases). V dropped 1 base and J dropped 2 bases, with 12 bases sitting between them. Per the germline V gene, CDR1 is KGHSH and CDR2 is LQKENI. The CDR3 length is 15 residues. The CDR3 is CASSPRTEGTYEQYF. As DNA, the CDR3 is TGTGCCAGCTCACCACGAACTGAGGGTACCTACGAGCAGTACTTC. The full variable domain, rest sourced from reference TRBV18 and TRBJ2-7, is NAGVMQNPRHLVRRRGQEARLRCSPMKGHSHVYWYRQLPEEGLKFMVYLQKENIIDESGMPKERFSAEFPKEGPSILRIQQVVRGDSAAYFCASSPRTEGTYEQYFGPGTRLTVT.

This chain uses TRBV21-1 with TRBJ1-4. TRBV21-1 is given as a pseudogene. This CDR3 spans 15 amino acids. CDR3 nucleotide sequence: TGTGCCAGCAGGACTTTCCGGGATTATAATGAAAAACTGTTTTTT. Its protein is CASRTFRDYNEKLFF.

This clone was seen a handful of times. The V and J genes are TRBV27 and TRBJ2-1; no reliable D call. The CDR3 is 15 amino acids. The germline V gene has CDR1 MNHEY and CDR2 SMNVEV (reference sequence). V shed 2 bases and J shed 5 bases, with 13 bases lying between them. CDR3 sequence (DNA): TGTGCCAGCAGTTTAGCAGGTAATCCCCACAATGAGCAGTTCTTC. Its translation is CASSLAGNPHNEQFF.

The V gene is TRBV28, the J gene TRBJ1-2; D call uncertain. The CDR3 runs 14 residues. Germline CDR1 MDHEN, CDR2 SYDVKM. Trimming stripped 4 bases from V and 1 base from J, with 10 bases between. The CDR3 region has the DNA TGTGCCAGCAGTTCACAGACCGTTAACTATGGCTACACCTTC. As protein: CASSSQTVNYGYTF.

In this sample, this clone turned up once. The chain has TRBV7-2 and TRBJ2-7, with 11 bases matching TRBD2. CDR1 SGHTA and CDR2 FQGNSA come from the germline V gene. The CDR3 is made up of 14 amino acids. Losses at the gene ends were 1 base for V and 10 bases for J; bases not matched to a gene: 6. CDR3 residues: CASSLVLAGGNQYF. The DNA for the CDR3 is TGTGCCAGCAGCTTAGTTCTAGCGGGGGGAAATCAGTACTTC.